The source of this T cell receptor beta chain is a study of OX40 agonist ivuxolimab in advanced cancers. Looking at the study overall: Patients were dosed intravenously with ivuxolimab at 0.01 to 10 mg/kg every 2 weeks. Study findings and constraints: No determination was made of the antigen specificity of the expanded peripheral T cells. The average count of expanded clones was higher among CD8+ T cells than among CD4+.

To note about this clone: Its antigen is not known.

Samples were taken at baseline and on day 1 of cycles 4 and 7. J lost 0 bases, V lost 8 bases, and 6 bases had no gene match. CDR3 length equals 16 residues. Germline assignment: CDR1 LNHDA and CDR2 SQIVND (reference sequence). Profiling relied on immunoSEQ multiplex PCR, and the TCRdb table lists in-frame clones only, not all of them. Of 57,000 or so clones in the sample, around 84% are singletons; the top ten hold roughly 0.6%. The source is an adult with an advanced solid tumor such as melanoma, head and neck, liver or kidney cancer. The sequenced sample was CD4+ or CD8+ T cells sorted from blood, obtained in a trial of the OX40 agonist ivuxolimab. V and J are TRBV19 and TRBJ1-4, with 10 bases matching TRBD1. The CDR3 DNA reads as TGTGCCAGTTCCCAGGACAGGGGGGCAACTAATGAAAAACTGTTTTTT. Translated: CASSQDRGATNEKLFF.